This T cell receptor beta chain was recorded in a study of T cells in Graves' hyperthyroidism and ophthalmopathy. This clonotype was seen many times. The CDR3 runs to 13 residues. The germline gives CDR1 GTSNPN, CDR2 SVGIG (reference sequence). V dropped 1 base and J dropped 9 bases, with 13 bases sitting between them. RNA transcripts yielded amplified TCR beta CDR3 regions. The HTBI primer set was used in a first-round RT-PCR of the TCR CDR3. MiXCR, applied by TCRdb to the multiplex PCR reads, yields one record per CDR3 protein. The table records over 300,000 distinct CDR3 sequences, roughly 13% of them present only once.

Input material: blood. This chain joins TRBV30 and TRBJ2-1, with TRBD2 as a possible D gene (5 bases). The source of this sequence is a woman in her sixties with Graves' hyperthyroidism. In DNA, the CDR3 is TGTGCCTGGAGTGAAACTAGATCCGGTGAGCAGTTCTTC. Protein product: CAWSETRSGEQFF.